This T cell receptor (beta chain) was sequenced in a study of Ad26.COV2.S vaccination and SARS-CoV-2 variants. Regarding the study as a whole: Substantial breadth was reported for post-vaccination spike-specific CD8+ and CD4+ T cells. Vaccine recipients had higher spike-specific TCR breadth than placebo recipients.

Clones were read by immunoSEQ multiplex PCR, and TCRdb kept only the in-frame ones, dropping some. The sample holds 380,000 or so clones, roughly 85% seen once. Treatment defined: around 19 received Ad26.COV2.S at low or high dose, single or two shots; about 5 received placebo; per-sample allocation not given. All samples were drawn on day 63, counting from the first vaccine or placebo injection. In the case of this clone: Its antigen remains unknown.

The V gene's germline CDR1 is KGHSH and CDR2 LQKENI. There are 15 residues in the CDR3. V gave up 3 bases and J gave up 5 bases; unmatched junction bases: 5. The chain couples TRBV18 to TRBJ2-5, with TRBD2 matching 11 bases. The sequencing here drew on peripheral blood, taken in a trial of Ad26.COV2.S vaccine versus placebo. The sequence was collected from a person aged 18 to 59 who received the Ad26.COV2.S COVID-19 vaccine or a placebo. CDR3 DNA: TGTGCCAGCTCACCTAGCGGGAGGGCCCTTGAGACCCAGTACTTC. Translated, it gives CASSPSGRALETQYF.